A selection of T cell receptor beta chains follows, all from one sample in a study of Graves' ophthalmopathy and Graves' hyperthyroidism. TCRdb used MiXCR to reprocess the multiplex PCR reads, holding one entry per CDR3 protein. The sample holds some 150,000 distinct CDR3 sequences, around 40% seen once. Sequenced sample: peripheral blood. The receptors originated from a man aged 30 to 45 with Graves' ophthalmopathy. CDR3s include the opening cysteine and the closing phenylalanine or tryptophan. The order of the fields is D gene, clone size, V gene, J gene, CDR3 length, CDR3 DNA, CDR3 protein. A D gene is named only where the DNA matches it firmly. Clone size is stated in some rows and not others, as once, few, many or a class when expanded.

D: .; size: many; V: TRBV6-5; J: TRBJ1-2; length: 14; DNA: TGTGCCAGCAGTTGGGGATACGCTACCTATGGCTACACCTTC; CDR3: CASSWGYATYGYTF
D: .; size: .; V: TRBV7-2; J: TRBJ1-2; length: 15; DNA: TGTGCCAGCAGCTTAGGGGGGACCCATAACTATGGCTACACCTTC; CDR3: CASSLGGTHNYGYTF
D: TRBD1; size: .; V: TRBV19; J: TRBJ1-1; length: 15; DNA: TGTGCCAGCAACCTACAGGGGCGTCTCGGACCTGAAGCTTTCTTT; CDR3: CASNLQGRLGPEAFF
D: TRBD1; size: .; V: TRBV28; J: TRBJ2-5; length: 16; DNA: TGTGCCAGCAGCGGCAGGGGGCGGAATGGTTTAGAGACCCAGTACTTC; CDR3: CASSGRGRNGLETQYF
D: .; size: many; V: TRBV20-1; J: TRBJ1-5; length: 12; DNA: TGCAGTGCTCTTCTCCCCAATCAGCCCCAGCATTTT; CDR3: CSALLPNQPQHF
D: .; size: .; V: TRBV6-2/TRBV6-3; J: TRBJ2-2; length: 14; DNA: TGTGCCAGCAGCCCCGGGTCCCTAGCCGGGGAGCTGTTTTTT; CDR3: CASSPGSLAGELFF
D: .; size: once; V: TRBV6-2/TRBV6-3; J: TRBJ2-7; length: 15; DNA: TGTGCCAGCAGCCCCGGGCCGGGTTGGGCCAACGAGCAGTACTTC; CDR3: CASSPGPGWANEQYF
D: TRBD1; size: .; V: TRBV6-1; J: TRBJ2-5; length: 15; DNA: TGTGCCAGCAGTGAAGCCGGACAGGGTCAAGAGACCCAGTACTTC; CDR3: CASSEAGQGQETQYF
D: TRBD1; size: many; V: TRBV6-2/TRBV6-3; J: TRBJ2-2; length: 11; DNA: TGTGCCTCAGGGGGCACCGGGGAGCTGTTTTTT; CDR3: CASGGTGELFF
D: .; size: many; V: TRBV30; J: TRBJ2-2; length: 12; DNA: TGTGCCTGGAGTCGAAGTTCGGGGGAGCTGTTTTTT; CDR3: CAWSRSSGELFF
D: .; size: many; V: TRBV11-2; J: TRBJ2-2; length: 14; DNA: TGTGCCAGCAGCCCCCCCACAGGGCCCGGGGAGCTGTTTTTT; CDR3: CASSPPTGPGELFF
D: TRBD1; size: many; V: TRBV20-1; J: TRBJ2-2; length: 15; DNA: TGCAGTGCTAGAAGTGGACAGGGGAACACCGGGGAGCTGTTTTTT; CDR3: CSARSGQGNTGELFF
D: .; size: few; V: TRBV20-1; J: TRBJ1-1; length: 12; DNA: TGCAGTGCTAGAGAGCGGGACACTGAAGCTTTCTTT; CDR3: CSARERDTEAFF
D: .; size: .; V: TRBV6-1; J: TRBJ1-5; length: 12; DNA: TGTGCCAGTAAAGGGTTTTGGCAGCCCCAGCATTTT; CDR3: CASKGFWQPQHF
D: TRBD1; size: once; V: TRBV25-1; J: TRBJ1-2; length: 15; DNA: TGTGCCAGCCACAGCCGGGACAGGGGTTTAAGTGGCTACACCTTC; CDR3: CASHSRDRGLSGYTF
D: .; size: many; V: TRBV29-1; J: TRBJ1-1; length: 13; DNA: TGCAGCGCGCCACTCCTCGGCAGGACTGAAGCTTTCTTT; CDR3: CSAPLLGRTEAFF
D: TRBD1; size: many; V: TRBV10-3; J: TRBJ2-7; length: 13; DNA: TGTGCCACAAACCGGGACAGGGTCAACGAGCAGTACTTC; CDR3: CATNRDRVNEQYF
D: .; size: many; V: TRBV18; J: TRBJ1-3; length: 14; DNA: TGTGCCAGCTCACCAGGCACCACTGGAAACACCATATATTTT; CDR3: CASSPGTTGNTIYF
D: .; size: .; V: TRBV27; J: TRBJ2-7; length: 15; DNA: TGTGCCAGCAGTTTCGCGCAGGGGTCAGCCTACGAGCAGTACTTC; CDR3: CASSFAQGSAYEQYF
D: .; size: .; V: TRBV12-3/TRBV12-4; J: TRBJ1-1; length: 16; DNA: TGTGCCAGCAGTTTACGGCTGTCCCCAGGGGACACTGAAGCTTTCTTT; CDR3: CASSLRLSPGDTEAFF
D: TRBD1; size: few; V: TRBV28; J: TRBJ1-2; length: 12; DNA: TGTGCCAGCAGTTCGACAGGGCGTGGCTACACCTTC; CDR3: CASSSTGRGYTF
D: TRBD1; size: .; V: TRBV6-4; J: TRBJ2-5; length: 15; DNA: TGTGCCAGCAGTCTACACAGGGGTGGCCAAGAGACCCAGTACTTC; CDR3: CASSLHRGGQETQYF
D: TRBD1; size: many; V: TRBV5-1; J: TRBJ2-5; length: 15; DNA: TGCGCCAGCAGCGTTGACAGGGGAATGGGGGAGACCCAGTACTTC; CDR3: CASSVDRGMGETQYF
D: TRBD2; size: many; V: TRBV5-1; J: TRBJ2-7; length: 17; DNA: TGCGCCAGCAGCTCGATGGGGACTAGCGGGAGGACCCACGAGCAGTACTTC; CDR3: CASSSMGTSGRTHEQYF
D: .; size: .; V: TRBV6-1; J: TRBJ1-1; length: 13; DNA: TGTGCCAGCAGCTGGGGCAAAGTCACTGAAGCTTTCTTT; CDR3: CASSWGKVTEAFF
D: .; size: many; V: TRBV6-5; J: TRBJ2-2; length: 15; DNA: TGTGCCAGCAGTTACTGGGCCACGAACACCGGGGAGCTGTTTTTT; CDR3: CASSYWATNTGELFF
D: .; size: .; V: TRBV20-1; J: TRBJ2-7; length: 13; DNA: TGCAGTGCTAGAGGCGGGGAACCCTACGAGCAGTACTTC; CDR3: CSARGGEPYEQYF
D: TRBD2; size: .; V: TRBV6-2/TRBV6-3; J: TRBJ2-7; length: 14; DNA: TGTGCCAGCAGTTACTCGGTGACTAGCGACGAGCAGTACTTC; CDR3: CASSYSVTSDEQYF
D: TRBD2; size: few; V: TRBV28; J: TRBJ2-7; length: 15; DNA: TGTGCCAGCAGTTTCTCTAGCGGGTTATCCTACGAGCAGTACTTC; CDR3: CASSFSSGLSYEQYF
D: TRBD2; size: many; V: TRBV9; J: TRBJ2-7; length: 14; DNA: TGTGCCAGCAGCGCGGGAGGGCCGGCCTACGAGCAGTACTTC; CDR3: CASSAGGPAYEQYF
D: .; size: .; V: TRBV20-1; J: TRBJ1-1; length: 14; DNA: TGCAGTGCTCAACAGGGTGGGGGCAACACTGAAGCTTTCTTT; CDR3: CSAQQGGGNTEAFF
D: .; size: many; V: TRBV12-3/TRBV12-4; J: TRBJ2-5; length: 16; DNA: TGTGCCAGCAGCCCGAATCCCGACGGTTGGGGAGAGACCCAGTACTTC; CDR3: CASSPNPDGWGETQYF